The 22 T cell receptor beta chains below were found in one sample sequenced in a study of T-cell reconstitution after alpha-beta-depleted transplantation in children. Unique molecular identifiers were used in preparing the TCRbeta library. TCRdb analysed the PCR reads with MiXCR anew, one entry per CDR3 protein. There are under 450,000 distinct CDR3 sequences in the sample; 15% to 20% occur only once, and 25% to 30% lies in the top ten. The sample consisted of PBMCs, mostly from graft donor cells, taken 360 days after TCRalphabeta/CD19-depleted stem cell transplant. Receptors were obtained from a boy under two years old who had a stem cell transplant for Wiskott-Aldrich syndrome, so the T cells may come from the graft donor.

The chain joins TRBV5-1 to TRBJ1-2; D possibly corresponds to TRBD1 (6 bases). This CDR3 is built from 16 residues. Germline V gene sequence: CDR1 SGHRS, CDR2 YFSETQ. Trimming cost V 3 bases and J 2 bases, with 17 bases left between them. Here the CDR3 reads CASSSEGGRKNYGYTF. The CDR3 nucleotides read TGCGCCAGCAGCTCTGAAGGGGGGCGAAAGAACTATGGCTACACCTTC. The whole variable domain, remainder taken from reference TRBV5-1 and TRBJ1-2, is KAGVTQTPRYLIKTRGQQVTLSCSPISGHRSVSWYQQTPGQGLQFLFEYFSETQRNKGNFPGRFSGRQFSNSRSEMNVSTLELGDSALYLCASSSEGGRKNYGYTFGSGTRLTVV.

The chain uses TRBV3-1 and TRBJ2-5; D tentatively reads TRBD1 or TRBD2 (6 bases each). This CDR3 has 17 residues. The ends were cut back, 3 bases at V and 4 bases at J, with 21 bases in the middle. Germline CDR1 reads LGHDT; CDR2 reads YNNKEL (reference sequence). CDR3 sequence: CASSHPIFAGGGETQYF. The CDR3 DNA is TGTGCCAGCAGCCATCCTATATTTGCCGGGGGCGGAGAGACCCAGTACTTC.

The chain carries TRBV20-1 and TRBJ1-2; D call uncertain. The CDR3 runs to 13 residues. Germline V gene data show CDR1 as DFQATT and CDR2 as SNEGSKA (reference sequence). V was pared by 0 bases and J by 5 bases, with 10 bases between. The CDR3 bases are TGCAGTGCTAGAGATTCTGCCCCGTATGGCTACACCTTC. Translation gives CSARDSAPYGYTF.

This rearrangement joins TRBV6-1 to TRBJ2-7; the match to TRBD1 covers 7 bases. V trimming: 5 bases; J trimming: 2 bases; junction bases outside the gene matches: 6. The germline CDR1 and CDR2 sequences are MNHNS and SASEGT. The CDR3 is made up of 14 amino acids. In DNA, the CDR3 is TGTGCCAGCAGTCCAACGGGACAGACCTACGAGCAGTACTTC. Its translation: CASSPTGQTYEQYF.

The rearrangement joins TRBV3-1 to TRBJ2-5, with D possibly matching TRBD2 (5 bases). V was cut by 1 base and J by 1 base, with 10 bases left in between. The CDR3 spans 15 residues. CDR1 is LGHDT and CDR2 is YNNKEL in the germline V gene (reference sequence). In DNA form, the CDR3 reads TGTGCCAGCAGCCAAGGATTAGCGTTCCAAGAGACCCAGTACTTC. Residues: CASSQGLAFQETQYF.

This clonotype has a handful of counts. The CDR3, as DNA: TGTGCCAGCTTGGTCCGCGGCTCTAATGAAAAACTGTTTTTT. Translating it yields CASLVRGSNEKLFF. This rearrangement joins TRBV2 to TRBJ1-4; D is unclear. V was trimmed by 8 bases and J by 3 bases, leaving 13 bases between them. Germline V lookup: CDR1 SNHLY, CDR2 FYNNEI. This CDR3 contains 14 residues.

The chain uses TRBV7-6 and TRBJ2-7, with TRBD1 as a possible D gene (6 bases). The CDR3 totals 16 residues. Trimming cost V 1 base and J 7 bases, with 20 bases left between them. The germline CDR1 and CDR2 sequences are SGHVS and FNYEAQ. CDR3 sequence reads: CASSLGTRQVAGEQYF. The CDR3 nucleotides are TGTGCCAGCAGCTTAGGTACAAGACAGGTCGCTGGGGAGCAGTACTTC. The full variable domain, with the rest looked up from reference TRBV7-6 and TRBJ2-7, is GAGVSQSPRYKVTKRGQDVALRCDPISGHVSLYWYRQALGQGPEFLTYFNYEAQQDKSGLPNDRFSAERPEGSISTLTIQRTEQRDSAMYRCASSLGTRQVAGEQYFGPGTRLTVT.

DNA for the CDR3: TGTGCCAGCAGTCCCGTGGGTAGCGGGAGTATGGACGAGCAGTACTTC. Encoded protein: CASSPVGSGSMDEQYF. The chain employs TRBV6-1 and TRBJ2-7; the match to TRBD2 covers 9 bases. The CDR3 loop spans 16 amino acids. The ends lost 5 bases at V and 5 bases at J; junction bases unmatched: 13. In germline, CDR1 is MNHNS, CDR2 SASEGT.

The chain recombines TRBV12-3 or TRBV12-4 with TRBJ1-1; no clear D gene. Deletions cut 6 bases from V and 4 bases from J, with 15 bases between. The CDR3 covers 14 residues. The CDR3: CASSKTPKSTEAFF. CDR3 nucleotides: TGTGCCAGCAGCAAAACCCCGAAGAGCACTGAAGCTTTCTTT.

This chain uses TRBV24-1 with TRBJ2-1; 7 bases match TRBD2. With 3 bases clipped from V and 10 bases from J, the junction kept 20 bases outside the gene matches. The germline gives CDR1 KGHDR, CDR2 SFDVKD. The CDR3 extends over 18 amino acids. DNA for the CDR3: TGTGCCACCAGTGATAACCCCCGGGCTAGCGGCCTAAGGGTCGAGCAGTTCTTC. Encoded protein: CATSDNPRASGLRVEQFF.

This clonotype has just a few counts. The chain recombines TRBV7-8 with TRBJ1-1; TRBD1 might be the D (5 bases). The V end lost 1 base, the J end lost 4 bases, and 16 bases lay between the germline ends. This CDR3 contains 16 residues. Germline V gene sequence: CDR1 SGHVS, CDR2 FQNEAQ. The CDR3: CASSLGGRGMSTEAFF. The CDR3 DNA follows: TGTGCCAGCAGCTTAGGGGGTCGGGGGATGAGCACTGAAGCTTTCTTT.

The chain joins TRBV20-1 to TRBJ1-1; D is ambiguous. CDR3 size: 14 residues. Trimming removed 0 bases from V and 6 bases from J, with 14 bases in between. Germline V CDR1 and CDR2: DFQATT, SNEGSKA (reference sequence). The CDR3, as DNA: TGCAGTGCTAGAGACCCATGGTCCGGCCCTGAAGCTTTCTTT. Translating it yields CSARDPWSGPEAFF.

This chain connects TRBV7-9 to TRBJ2-7; 9 bases are shared with TRBD1. Germline loops: CDR1 SEHNR, CDR2 FQNEAQ (reference sequence). The CDR3 length is 14 residues. V was clipped by 5 bases and J by 3 bases; unmatched bases: 5. The CDR3 loop reads CASSEGQGGYEQYF. CDR3 DNA: TGTGCCAGCAGCGAGGGACAGGGAGGCTACGAGCAGTACTTC.

The table lists this clonotype with many counts. This chain connects TRBV12-3 or TRBV12-4 to TRBJ2-7, with 10 bases identical to TRBD2. The CDR3 consists of 16 residues. V gave up 1 base and J gave up 2 bases; unmatched junction bases: 5. The CDR3 sequence is CASSLDRLAGPYEQYF. The CDR3 DNA reads TGTGCCAGCAGTTTAGATCGACTAGCGGGTCCCTACGAGCAGTACTTC.

This clonotype has more than one count but fewer than ten. The chain couples TRBV15 to TRBJ1-2; TRBD1 matches 7 bases. Trimming cost V 0 bases and J 4 bases; bases outside gene matches: 5. The CDR3 extends over 15 amino acids. CDR1 and CDR2 (germline): LNHNV, YYDKDF (reference sequence). The CDR3, as DNA: TGTGCCACCAGCAGAGATCTAGGGGGCGGCTATGGCTACACCTTC. Protein: CATSRDLGGGYGYTF.

This clonotype came up many times. The chain employs TRBV7-2 and TRBJ2-7; TRBD1 is a possible D gene (6 bases). The CDR3 length is 15 residues. Trimming removed 1 base at V and 2 bases at J, with 12 bases between. Germline values: CDR1 SGHTA, CDR2 FQGNSA. CDR3 sequence reads: CASSLEAGVTYEQYF. The CDR3 DNA is TGTGCCAGCAGCTTAGAGGCAGGGGTGACCTACGAGCAGTACTTC.

This clonotype was counted only a few times. The chain links TRBV7-2 to TRBJ2-1; no clear D. Germline-derived CDR1 and CDR2 are SGHTA and FQGNSA. Trimming left V 2 bases short and J 6 bases short, with 8 bases between. The CDR3 extends over 13 amino acids. The CDR3 DNA reads as TGTGCCAGCAGCTTACCTCTTCTCAATGAGCAGTTCTTC. It translates to CASSLPLLNEQFF.

This clonotype was seen a handful of times. The chain joins TRBV12-3 or TRBV12-4 to TRBJ2-1; D might be TRBD2 (5 bases). The V and J ends lost 2 bases and 9 bases respectively, with 26 bases between them. The CDR3 covers 18 residues. The CDR3 nucleotides are TGTGCCAGCAGTTTACGTCGGCTAGCTTCAACGGGCGGAAGTGAGCAGTTCTTC. Translating gives CASSLRRLASTGGSEQFF.

The chain carries TRBV7-9 and TRBJ2-7; the D gene is possibly TRBD2 (5 bases). Per germline, CDR1 SEHNR and CDR2 FQNEAQ (reference sequence). V shed 3 bases and J shed 3 bases, with 15 bases lying between them. This CDR3 spans 15 amino acids. CDR3 in DNA: TGTGCCAGCAGCTTGGGAGACCTACAATTCTACGAGCAGTACTTC. This translates into CASSLGDLQFYEQYF.

The V call is TRBV20-1, the J call TRBJ2-5, with 14 bases aligning to TRBD2. CDR1 is DFQATT, CDR2 SNEGSKA, per germline (reference sequence). V was pared by 8 bases and J by 2 bases, with 10 bases of the junction left unmatched. The CDR3 is made up of 16 amino acids. CDR3 sequence (DNA): TGCAGTTCAGGACTAGCGGGGGGCTTTTGGCAAGAGACCCAGTACTTC. Amino acid sequence: CSSGLAGGFWQETQYF.

This clonotype was seen more than once but under ten times. In nucleotides, the CDR3 is TGCGCCAGCAGGCCGGTGGGCTATGGCTACACCTTC. It yields the protein CASRPVGYGYTF. The V gene is TRBV10-2, the J gene TRBJ1-2; no reliable D call. Germline lookup yields CDR1 WSHSY and CDR2 SAAADI. CDR3 size: 12 residues. Between the trimmed V and J ends, which lost 6 bases and 4 bases, there was a span of 9 bases.

The CDR3, as DNA: TGCAGTGCCAGAAAGGGGGACTCTTACAATGAGCAGTTCTTC. Its translation is CSARKGDSYNEQFF. This chain connects TRBV20-1 to TRBJ2-1; D may correspond to TRBD1 or TRBD2 (6 bases each). The CDR3 runs 14 residues. Germline V gives CDR1 DFQATT, CDR2 SNEGSKA (reference sequence). Trimming left V 6 bases short and J 4 bases short, with 16 bases between.